This TCR beta chain came from a study of a mutant IDH1 vaccine in newly diagnosed glioma. Study context: In the visit schedule, V12 fell in week 35, while V13 fell in week 47.

Per the germline V gene, CDR1 is WSHSY and CDR2 is SAAADI. CDR3 length: 11 residues. Trimming stripped 3 bases from V and 10 bases from J, with 6 bases between. In the case of this clone: Antigen: not known.

Some clones are missing from TCRdb's copy, which holds only in-frame ones; the method was immunoSEQ multiplex PCR. The table shows 35,000 to 45,000 clones, with roughly nine tenths occurring only once. Indicated time point: week 35, safety follow-up. One vaccine dose held 300 ug of mutant IDH1 20-mer peptide and came with topical imiquimod. Specimen: PBMCs, collected from a glioma patient whose treatment included an IDH1 peptide vaccine. The V and J genes are TRBV10-2 and TRBJ1-4; D unclear. This receptor was taken from a man between 40 and 49 years old with glioma. The CDR3 sequence: CASSELTKLFF. The CDR3 DNA reads TGCGCCAGCAGTGAATTAACAAAACTGTTTTTT.